This T cell receptor (beta chain) was recovered during a study of CD8+CD57+ T cells in acquired aplastic anemia. Turning to this clonotype: This clone may be a read error of a much larger clone one base away.

All patients picked for sequencing had shown, by flow cytometry, an expansion of CD8+CD57+ cells. The germline gives CDR1 MNHEY, CDR2 SMNVEV (reference sequence). V gave up 6 bases and J gave up 6 bases, with 18 bases separating them. The CDR3 consists of 14 residues. Genomic DNA was employed as the template in profiling TCR beta VDJ and CDR3. TCRdb analysed the reads with MiXCR anew, one entry per CDR3 protein. The repertoire holds under 200,000 distinct CDR3 sequences, with roughly half as singletons. The material sequenced was sorted CD4+, CD8+, or CD8+CD57+ T cells (not recorded which) from PBMCs. This sequence was found in a human donor with aplastic anemia. This chain connects TRBV27 to TRBJ2-7, with a weak D call TRBD2 (5 bases). This CDR3 reads CASSRTGGALEQYF. In nucleotides, the CDR3 is TGTGCCAGCAGCCGGACTGGCGGAGCCCTCGAGCAGTACTTC.